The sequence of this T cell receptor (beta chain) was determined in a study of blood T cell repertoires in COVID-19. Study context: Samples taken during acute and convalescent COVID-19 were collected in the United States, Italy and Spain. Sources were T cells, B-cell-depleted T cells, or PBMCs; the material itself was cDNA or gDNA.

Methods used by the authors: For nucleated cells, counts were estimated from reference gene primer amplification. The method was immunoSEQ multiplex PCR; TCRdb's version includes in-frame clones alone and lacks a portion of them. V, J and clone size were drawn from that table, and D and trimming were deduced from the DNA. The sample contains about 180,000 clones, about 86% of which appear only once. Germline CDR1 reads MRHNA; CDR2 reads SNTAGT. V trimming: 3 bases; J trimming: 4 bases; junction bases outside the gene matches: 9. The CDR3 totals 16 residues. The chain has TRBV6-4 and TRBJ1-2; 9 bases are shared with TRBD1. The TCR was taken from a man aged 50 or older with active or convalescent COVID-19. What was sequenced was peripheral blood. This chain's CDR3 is CASSEGQGSLGYGYTF. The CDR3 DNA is TGTGCCAGCAGTGAGGGACAGGGATCTTTGGGCTATGGCTACACCTTC.